The clone carrying this T cell receptor (beta chain) qualifies as medium-sized. Multiplex PCR with BIOMED2 TRB-A/B primer pools amplified TRB rearrangements. TCRdb itself ran the multiplex PCR reads through MiXCR, one entry per CDR3 protein. The data hold some 13,000 distinct CDR3 sequences, with about 25% observed a single time. Trimming left V 7 bases short and J 3 bases short, with 15 bases between. Looked up from germline, CDR1 is SQVTM and CDR2 is ANQGSEA. The CDR3 runs to 14 residues. From blood, roughly 240-550 ng of genomic DNA served as TRB template. This record belongs to a study of T and B cells in COVID-19 patients.

The sequence derives from a human donor who had recovered from COVID-19. Sequencing was done on a sample of blood. This chain connects TRBV29-1 to TRBJ2-2, with D possibly TRBD2 on 7 matching bases. The CDR3 region has the DNA TGCAGCGCCGGTCGGGGGGCGGACACCGGGGAGCTGTTTTTT. The encoded protein is CSAGRGADTGELFF.